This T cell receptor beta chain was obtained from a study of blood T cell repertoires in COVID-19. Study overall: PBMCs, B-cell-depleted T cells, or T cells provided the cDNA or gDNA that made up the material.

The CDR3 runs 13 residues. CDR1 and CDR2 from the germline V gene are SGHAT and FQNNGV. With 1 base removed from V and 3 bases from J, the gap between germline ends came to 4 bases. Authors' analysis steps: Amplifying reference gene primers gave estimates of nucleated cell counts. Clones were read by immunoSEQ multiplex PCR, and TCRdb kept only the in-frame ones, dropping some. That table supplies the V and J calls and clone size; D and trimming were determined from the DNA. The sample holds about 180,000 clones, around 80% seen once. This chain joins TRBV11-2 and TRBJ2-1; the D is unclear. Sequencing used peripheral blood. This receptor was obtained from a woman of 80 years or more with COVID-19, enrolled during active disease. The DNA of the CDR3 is TGTGCCAGCAGCTTAGCCCTCTACAATGAGCAGTTCTTC. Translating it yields CASSLALYNEQFF.